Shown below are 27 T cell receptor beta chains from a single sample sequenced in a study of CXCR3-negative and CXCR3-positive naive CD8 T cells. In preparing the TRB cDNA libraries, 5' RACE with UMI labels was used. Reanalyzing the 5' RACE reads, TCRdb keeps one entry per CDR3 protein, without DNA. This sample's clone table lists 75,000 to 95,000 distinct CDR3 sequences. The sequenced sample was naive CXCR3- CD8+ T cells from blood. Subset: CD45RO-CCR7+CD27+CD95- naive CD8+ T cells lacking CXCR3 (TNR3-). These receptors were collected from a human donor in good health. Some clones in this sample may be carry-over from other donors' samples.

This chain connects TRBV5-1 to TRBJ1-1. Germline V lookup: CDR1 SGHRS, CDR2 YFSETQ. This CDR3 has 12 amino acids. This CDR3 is CASSINGAEAFF.

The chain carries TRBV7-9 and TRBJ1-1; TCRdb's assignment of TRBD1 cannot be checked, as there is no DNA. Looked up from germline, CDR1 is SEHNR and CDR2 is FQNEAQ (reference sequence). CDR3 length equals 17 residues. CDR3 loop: CASSSGTGSVLNTEAFF.

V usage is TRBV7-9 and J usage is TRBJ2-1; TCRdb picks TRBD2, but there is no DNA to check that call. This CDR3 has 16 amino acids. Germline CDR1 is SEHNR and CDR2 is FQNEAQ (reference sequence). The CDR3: CASSLDGTSGYNEQFF.

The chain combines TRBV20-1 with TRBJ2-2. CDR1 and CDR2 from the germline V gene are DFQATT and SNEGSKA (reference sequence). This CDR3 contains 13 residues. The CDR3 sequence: CSERHPNTGELFF.

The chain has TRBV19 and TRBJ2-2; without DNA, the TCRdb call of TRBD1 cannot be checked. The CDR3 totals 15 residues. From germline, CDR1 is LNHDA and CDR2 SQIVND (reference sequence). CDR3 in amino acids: CASSSQGVNTGELFF.

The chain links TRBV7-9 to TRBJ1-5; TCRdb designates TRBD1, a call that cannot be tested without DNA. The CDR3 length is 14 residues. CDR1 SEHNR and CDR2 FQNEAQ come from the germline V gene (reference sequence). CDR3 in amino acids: CASSDRLSNQPQHF.

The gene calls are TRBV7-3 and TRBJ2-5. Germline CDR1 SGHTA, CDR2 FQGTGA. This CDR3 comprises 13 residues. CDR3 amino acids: CASSLTGLETQYF.

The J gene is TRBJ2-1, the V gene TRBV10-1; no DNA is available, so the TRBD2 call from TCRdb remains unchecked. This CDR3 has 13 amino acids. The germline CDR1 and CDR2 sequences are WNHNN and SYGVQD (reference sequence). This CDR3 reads CASSDGLVGEQFF.

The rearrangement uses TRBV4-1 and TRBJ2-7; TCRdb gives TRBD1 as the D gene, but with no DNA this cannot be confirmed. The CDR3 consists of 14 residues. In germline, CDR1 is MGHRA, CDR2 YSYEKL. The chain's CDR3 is CASSQARGSYEQYF.

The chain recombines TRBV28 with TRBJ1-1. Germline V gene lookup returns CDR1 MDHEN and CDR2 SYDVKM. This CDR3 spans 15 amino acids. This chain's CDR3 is CASSLEGGMNTEAFF.

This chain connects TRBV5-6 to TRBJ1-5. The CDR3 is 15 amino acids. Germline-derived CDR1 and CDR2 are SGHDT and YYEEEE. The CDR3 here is CASSSTGYSNQPQHF.

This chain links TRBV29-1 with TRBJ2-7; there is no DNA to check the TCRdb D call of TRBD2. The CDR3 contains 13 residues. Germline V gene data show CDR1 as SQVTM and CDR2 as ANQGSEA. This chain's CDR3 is CSVTTSWSYEQYF.

This chain's CDR3 is CSVEGTGATYGYTF. This chain connects TRBV29-1 to TRBJ1-2; without DNA, the TCRdb call of TRBD1 cannot be checked. This CDR3 region has 14 residues. CDR1 is SQVTM, CDR2 ANQGSEA, per germline.

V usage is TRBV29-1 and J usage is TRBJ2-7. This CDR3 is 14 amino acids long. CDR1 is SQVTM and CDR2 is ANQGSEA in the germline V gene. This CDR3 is CSVLGQELPYEQYF.

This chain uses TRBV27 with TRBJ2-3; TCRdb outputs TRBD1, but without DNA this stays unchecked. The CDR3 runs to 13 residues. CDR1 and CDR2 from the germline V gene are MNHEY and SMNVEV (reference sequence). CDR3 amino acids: CASRSRVADTQYF.

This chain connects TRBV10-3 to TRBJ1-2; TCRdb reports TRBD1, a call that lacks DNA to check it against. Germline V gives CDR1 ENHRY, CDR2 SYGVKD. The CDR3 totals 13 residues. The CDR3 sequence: CAIRPIQGNGYTF.

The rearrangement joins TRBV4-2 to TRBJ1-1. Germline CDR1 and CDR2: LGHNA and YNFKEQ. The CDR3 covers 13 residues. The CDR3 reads CASSPLGYTEAFF.

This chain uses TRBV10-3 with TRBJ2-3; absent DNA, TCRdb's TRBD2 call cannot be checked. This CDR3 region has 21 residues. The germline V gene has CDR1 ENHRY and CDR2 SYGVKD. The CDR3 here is CAITSGPLGLAGGRSADTQYF.

The CDR3 region is CASTRPAAGTTEAFF. V and J are TRBV7-9 and TRBJ1-1. Germline V CDR1 and CDR2: SEHNR, FQNEAQ (reference sequence). The CDR3 has 15 amino acids.

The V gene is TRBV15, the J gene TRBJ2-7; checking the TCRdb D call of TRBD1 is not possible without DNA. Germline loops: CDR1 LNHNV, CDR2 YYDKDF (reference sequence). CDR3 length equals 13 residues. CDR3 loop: CATSREVGREQYF.

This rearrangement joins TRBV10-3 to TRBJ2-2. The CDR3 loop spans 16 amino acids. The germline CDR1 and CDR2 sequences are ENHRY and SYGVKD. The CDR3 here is CAISESRTDPTGELFF.

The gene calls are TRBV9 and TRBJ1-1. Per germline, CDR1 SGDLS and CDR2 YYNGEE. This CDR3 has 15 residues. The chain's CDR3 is CASSVGPYPETDSFF.

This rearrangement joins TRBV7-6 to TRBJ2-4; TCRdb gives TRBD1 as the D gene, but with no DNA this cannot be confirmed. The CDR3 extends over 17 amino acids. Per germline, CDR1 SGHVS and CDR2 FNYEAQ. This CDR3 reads CASSQYPDRVAKNIQYF.

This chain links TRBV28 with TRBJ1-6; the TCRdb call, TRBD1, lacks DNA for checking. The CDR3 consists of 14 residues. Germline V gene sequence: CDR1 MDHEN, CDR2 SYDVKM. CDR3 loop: CASSLPGQNSPLHF.

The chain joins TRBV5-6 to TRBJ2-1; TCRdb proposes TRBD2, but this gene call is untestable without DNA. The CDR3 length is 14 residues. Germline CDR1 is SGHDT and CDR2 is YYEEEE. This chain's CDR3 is CASSFRHGRNEQFF.

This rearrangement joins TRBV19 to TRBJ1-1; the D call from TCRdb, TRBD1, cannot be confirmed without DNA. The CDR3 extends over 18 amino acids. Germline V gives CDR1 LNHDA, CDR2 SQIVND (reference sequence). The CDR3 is CASSPVNGTPVLNTEAFF.

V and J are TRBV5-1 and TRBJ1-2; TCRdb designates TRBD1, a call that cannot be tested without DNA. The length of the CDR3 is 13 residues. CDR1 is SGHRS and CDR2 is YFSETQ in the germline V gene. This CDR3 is CASSFRGQSGYTF.